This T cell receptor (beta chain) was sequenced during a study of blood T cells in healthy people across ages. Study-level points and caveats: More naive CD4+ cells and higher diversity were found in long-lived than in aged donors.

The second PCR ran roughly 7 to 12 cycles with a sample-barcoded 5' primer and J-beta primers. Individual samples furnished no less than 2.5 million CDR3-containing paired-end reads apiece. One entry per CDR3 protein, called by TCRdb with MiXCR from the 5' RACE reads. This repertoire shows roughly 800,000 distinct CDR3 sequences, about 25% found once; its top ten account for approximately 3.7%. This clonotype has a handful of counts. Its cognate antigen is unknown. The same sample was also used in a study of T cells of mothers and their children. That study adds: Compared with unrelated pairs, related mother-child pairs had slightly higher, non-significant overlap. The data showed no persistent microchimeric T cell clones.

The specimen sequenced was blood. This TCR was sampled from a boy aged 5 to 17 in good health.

CDR3 sequence reads: CSVDAPRARDTDTQYF. CDR3 sequence (DNA): TGCAGCGTTGACGCGCCCCGGGCGCGGGACACAGATACGCAGTATTTT. The gene calls are TRBV29-1 and TRBJ2-3, with D possibly TRBD2 on 6 matching bases. CDR3 length: 16 amino acids. Trimming left V 3 bases short and J 2 bases short, with 18 bases between. The germline V gene encodes CDR1 SQVTM and CDR2 ANQGSEA.